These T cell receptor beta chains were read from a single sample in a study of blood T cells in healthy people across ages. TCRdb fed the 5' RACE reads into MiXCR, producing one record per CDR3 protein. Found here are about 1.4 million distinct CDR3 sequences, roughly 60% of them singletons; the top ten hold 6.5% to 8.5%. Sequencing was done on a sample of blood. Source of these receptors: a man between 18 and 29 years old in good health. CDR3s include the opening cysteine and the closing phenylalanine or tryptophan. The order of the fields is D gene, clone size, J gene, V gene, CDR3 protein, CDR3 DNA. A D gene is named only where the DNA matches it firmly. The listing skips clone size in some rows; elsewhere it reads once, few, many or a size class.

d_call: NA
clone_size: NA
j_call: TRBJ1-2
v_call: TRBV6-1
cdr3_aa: CASFQELAGYGYTF
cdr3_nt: TGTGCCAGCTTCCAGGAATTAGCCGGCTATGGCTACACCTTC

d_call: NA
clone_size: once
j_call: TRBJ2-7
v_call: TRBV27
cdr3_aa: CASSFLATPGEQYF
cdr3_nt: TGTGCCAGCAGTTTCCTCGCTACCCCGGGGGAGCAGTACTTC

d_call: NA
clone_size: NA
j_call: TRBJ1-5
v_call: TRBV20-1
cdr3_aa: CSASRFLSGQPQHF
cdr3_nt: TGCAGTGCTAGTCGGTTTTTAAGCGGACAGCCCCAGCATTTT

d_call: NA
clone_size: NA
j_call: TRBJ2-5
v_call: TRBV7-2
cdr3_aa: CASSPMGGLGETQYF
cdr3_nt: TGTGCCAGCAGCCCAATGGGGGGGCTCGGGGAGACCCAGTACTTC

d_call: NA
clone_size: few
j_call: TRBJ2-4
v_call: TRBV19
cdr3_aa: CASSTVGGNIQYF
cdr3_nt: TGTGCCAGTAGTACGGTTGGGGGAAACATTCAGTACTTC

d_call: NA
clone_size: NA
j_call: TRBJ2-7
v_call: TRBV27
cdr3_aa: CASQDSTYEQYF
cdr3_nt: TGTGCCTCTCAGGACAGTACCTACGAGCAGTACTTC

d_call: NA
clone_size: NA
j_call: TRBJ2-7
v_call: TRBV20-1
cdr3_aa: CSARDTAEAQIYEQYF
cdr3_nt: TGCAGTGCTAGAGACACCGCGGAGGCGCAGATCTACGAGCAGTACTTC

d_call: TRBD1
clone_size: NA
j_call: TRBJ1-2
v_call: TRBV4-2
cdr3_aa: CASSRAGQDEINYGYTF
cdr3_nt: TGTGCCAGCAGCAGGGCGGGACAGGATGAAATTAACTATGGCTACACCTTC

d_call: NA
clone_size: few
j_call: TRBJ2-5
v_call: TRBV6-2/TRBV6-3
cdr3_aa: CASSYMAVRETQYF
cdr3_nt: TGTGCCAGCAGTTACATGGCGGTGAGAGAGACCCAGTACTTC

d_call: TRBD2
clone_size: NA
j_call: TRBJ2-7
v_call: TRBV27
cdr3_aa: CASMVGGSNNRSYEQYF
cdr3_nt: TGTGCCAGCATGGTTGGCGGGAGTAATAATCGTTCCTACGAGCAGTACTTC

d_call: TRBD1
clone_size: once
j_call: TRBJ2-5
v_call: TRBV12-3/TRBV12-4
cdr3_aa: CASSSGTGETQYF
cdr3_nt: TGTGCCAGCAGTTCCGGGACAGGGGAGACCCAGTACTTC

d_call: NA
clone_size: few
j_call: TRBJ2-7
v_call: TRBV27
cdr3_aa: CASSVTLRASYEQYF
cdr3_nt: TGTGCCAGCAGCGTCACTTTGAGAGCGTCCTACGAGCAGTACTTC

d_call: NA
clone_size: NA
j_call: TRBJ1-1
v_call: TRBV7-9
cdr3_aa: CASSTLTPMNTEAFF
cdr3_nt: TGTGCCAGCAGCACCTTGACACCCATGAACACTGAAGCTTTCTTT

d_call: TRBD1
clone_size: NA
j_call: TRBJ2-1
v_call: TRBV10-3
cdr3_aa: CAITGQGNNEQFF
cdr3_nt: TGTGCCATCACGGGACAGGGTAACAATGAGCAGTTCTTC

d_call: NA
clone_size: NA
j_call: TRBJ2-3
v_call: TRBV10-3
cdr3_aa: CAISFTDTQYF
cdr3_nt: TGTGCCATCAGTTTTACAGATACGCAGTATTTT

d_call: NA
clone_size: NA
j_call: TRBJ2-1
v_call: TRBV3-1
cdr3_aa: CASSGRLNNEQFF
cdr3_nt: TGTGCCAGCAGCGGCCGACTAAACAATGAGCAGTTCTTC

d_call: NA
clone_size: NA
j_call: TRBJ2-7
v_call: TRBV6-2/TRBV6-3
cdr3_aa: CASSYSVAGAEQYF
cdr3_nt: TGTGCCAGCAGTTACTCGGTGGCCGGGGCCGAGCAGTACTTC

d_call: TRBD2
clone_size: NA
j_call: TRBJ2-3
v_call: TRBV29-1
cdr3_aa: CSVPLAGGTDTQYF
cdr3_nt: TGCAGCGTCCCACTAGCGGGGGGCACAGATACGCAGTATTTT

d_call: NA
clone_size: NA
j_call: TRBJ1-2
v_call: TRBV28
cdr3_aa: CASSLPHGYTF
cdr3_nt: TGTGCCAGCAGTTTACCCCATGGCTACACCTTC

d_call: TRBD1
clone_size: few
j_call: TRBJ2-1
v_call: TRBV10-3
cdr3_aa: CAISELRGPHGSEQFF
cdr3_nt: TGTGCCATCAGTGAGTTGAGGGGGCCCCATGGCAGTGAGCAGTTCTTC

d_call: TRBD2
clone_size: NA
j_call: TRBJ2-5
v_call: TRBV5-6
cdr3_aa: CASSPLAGGLGTQYF
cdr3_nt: TGTGCCAGCAGCCCATTAGCGGGGGGGCTTGGGACCCAGTACTTC

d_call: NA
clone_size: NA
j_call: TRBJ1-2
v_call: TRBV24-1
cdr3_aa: CATSDNRVLHGYTF
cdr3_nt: TGTGCCACCAGTGACAACAGGGTTTTGCATGGCTACACCTTC

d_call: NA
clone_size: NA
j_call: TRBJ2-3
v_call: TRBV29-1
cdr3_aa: CSVLIVGTDTQYF
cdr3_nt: TGCAGCGTTCTTATAGTAGGGACAGATACGCAGTATTTT

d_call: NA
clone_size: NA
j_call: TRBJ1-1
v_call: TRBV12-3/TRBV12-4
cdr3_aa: CASSATGRYWGTEAFF
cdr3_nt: TGTGCCAGCAGTGCGACGGGGCGGTACTGGGGCACTGAAGCTTTCTTT

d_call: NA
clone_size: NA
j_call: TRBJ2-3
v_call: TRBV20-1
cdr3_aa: CSATIEVGRADTQYF
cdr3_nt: TGCAGTGCAACCATAGAGGTGGGAAGGGCAGATACGCAGTATTTT

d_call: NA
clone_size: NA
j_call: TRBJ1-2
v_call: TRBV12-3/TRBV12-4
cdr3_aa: CASTERDKTYHGYTF
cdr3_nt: TGTGCCAGCACCGAGAGGGACAAGACCTATCATGGCTACACCTTC

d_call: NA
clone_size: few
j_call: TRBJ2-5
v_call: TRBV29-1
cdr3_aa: CSVSRAQETQYF
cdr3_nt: TGCAGCGTGTCCCGGGCCCAAGAGACCCAGTACTTC

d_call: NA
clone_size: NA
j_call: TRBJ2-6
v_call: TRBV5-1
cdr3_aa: CASSNLEVRAGANVLTF
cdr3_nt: TGCGCCAGCAGCAACCTTGAGGTTAGGGCTGGGGCCAACGTCCTGACTTTC

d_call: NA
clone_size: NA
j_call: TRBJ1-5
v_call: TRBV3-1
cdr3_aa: CASSQEAGEDQPQHF
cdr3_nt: TGTGCCAGCAGCCAAGAAGCAGGGGAGGACCAGCCCCAGCATTTT

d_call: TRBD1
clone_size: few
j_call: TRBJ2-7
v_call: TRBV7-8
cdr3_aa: CASRTDRAGEQYF
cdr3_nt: TGTGCCAGCAGAACCGACAGGGCTGGGGAGCAGTACTTC

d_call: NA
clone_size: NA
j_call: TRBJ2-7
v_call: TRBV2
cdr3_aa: CASSIARGSRYEQYF
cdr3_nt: TGTGCCAGCAGTATTGCCAGGGGATCCCGCTACGAGCAGTACTTC

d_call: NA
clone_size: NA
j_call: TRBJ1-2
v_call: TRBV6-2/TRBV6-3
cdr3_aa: CASREEMGYRDGYTF
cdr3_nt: TGTGCCAGCAGGGAAGAAATGGGATACCGGGATGGCTACACCTTC

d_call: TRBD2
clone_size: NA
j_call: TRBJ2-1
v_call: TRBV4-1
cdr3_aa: CASSPRAGGLNNEQFF
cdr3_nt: TGCGCCAGCAGCCCCAGAGCGGGGGGCCTTAACAATGAGCAGTTCTTC

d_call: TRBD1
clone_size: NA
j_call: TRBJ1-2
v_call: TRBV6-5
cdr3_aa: CASSTGTGLLFYGYTF
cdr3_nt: TGTGCCAGCAGTACCGGGACAGGTCTTCTATTCTATGGCTACACCTTC

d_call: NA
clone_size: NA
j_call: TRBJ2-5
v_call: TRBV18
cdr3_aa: CASSRWDQETQYF
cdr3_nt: TGTGCCAGCTCACGATGGGATCAAGAGACCCAGTACTTC

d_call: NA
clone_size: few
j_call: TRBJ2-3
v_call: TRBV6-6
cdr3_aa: CASLAATDTQYF
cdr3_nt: TGTGCCAGCTTGGCAGCTACAGATACGCAGTATTTT

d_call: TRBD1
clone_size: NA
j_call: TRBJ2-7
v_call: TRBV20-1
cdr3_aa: CSASAGQGGRLEQYF
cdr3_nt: TGCAGTGCTAGCGCGGGACAGGGGGGGAGGTTGGAGCAGTACTTC

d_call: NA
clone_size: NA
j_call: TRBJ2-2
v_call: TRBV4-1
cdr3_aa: CASSQDQEVMGPGELFF
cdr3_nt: TGCGCCAGCAGCCAAGATCAAGAAGTCATGGGCCCCGGGGAGCTGTTTTTT

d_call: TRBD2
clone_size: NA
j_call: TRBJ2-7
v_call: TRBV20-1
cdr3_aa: CSARGGKGRSYEQYF
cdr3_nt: TGCAGTGCTAGGGGGGGGAAAGGCCGATCCTACGAGCAGTACTTC

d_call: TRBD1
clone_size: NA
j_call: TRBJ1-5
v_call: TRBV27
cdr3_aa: CASAQGADQPQHF
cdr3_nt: TGTGCCAGCGCACAGGGGGCGGATCAGCCCCAGCATTTT

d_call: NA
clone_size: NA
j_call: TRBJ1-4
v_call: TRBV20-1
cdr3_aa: CSASTAGEEKLFF
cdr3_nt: TGCAGTGCTAGTACGGCAGGGGAGGAAAAACTGTTTTTT

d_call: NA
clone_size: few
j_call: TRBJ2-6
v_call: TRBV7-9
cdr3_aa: CASSQISLGIGANVLTF
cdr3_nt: TGTGCCAGCAGCCAGATAAGCTTGGGGATCGGGGCCAACGTCCTGACTTTC

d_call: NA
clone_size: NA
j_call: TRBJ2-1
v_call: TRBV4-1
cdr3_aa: CASSKDVIHTGVTVEQFF
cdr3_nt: TGCGCCAGCAGCAAGGACGTCATCCACACCGGCGTTACAGTTGAGCAGTTCTTC

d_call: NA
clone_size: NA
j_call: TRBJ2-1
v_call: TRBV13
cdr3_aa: CASSLTGLVNEQFF
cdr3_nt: TGTGCCAGCAGCTTGACAGGTTTGGTCAATGAGCAGTTCTTC